This T cell receptor (beta chain) was observed in a study of T cell changes during pregnancy in multiple sclerosis (dated by TCRdb to the late 2010s). Some background on the complete study: The study looked at changes in the T cell repertoire across pregnancy in women with multiple sclerosis.

The protocol used for the library was the immunoSEQ multiplex PCR assay. The table comes from immuneACCESS by way of TCRdb, which keeps in-frame sequences with V and J called. Part of the clones is missing from these tables; in studies checked, under half for an unresolved V gene and the rest for unknown reasons. The sample records 90,000 to 100,000 clones, more than 90% of which are singletons. The ten largest account for 1.5% to 1.7% of the sample. Looking up the germline V gene yields CDR1 SGHAT and CDR2 FQNNGV. The CDR3 runs 14 residues from the cysteine to the phenylalanine. CDR3 DNA is the only sequence kept; it has 42 bases, read in frame from the first base. After removal of 2 bases from V and 5 bases from J, the junction retains 3 bases not matched to a gene. In the case of this clone: Which antigen it targets is not known. Per-base qualities were not stored, and no clone one base away is much larger.

Recombination connected TRBV11-2 to TRBJ2-7, with 10 bases aligning to TRBD2. The sample was peripheral blood, taken in the first trimester of pregnancy. The receptor was derived from a female donor with multiple sclerosis, enrolled in a pregnancy study. CDR3 protein: CASSLSGRAHEQYF. The DNA sequence is TGTGCCAGCAGCTTAAGCGGGAGGGCCCACGAGCAGTACTTC.